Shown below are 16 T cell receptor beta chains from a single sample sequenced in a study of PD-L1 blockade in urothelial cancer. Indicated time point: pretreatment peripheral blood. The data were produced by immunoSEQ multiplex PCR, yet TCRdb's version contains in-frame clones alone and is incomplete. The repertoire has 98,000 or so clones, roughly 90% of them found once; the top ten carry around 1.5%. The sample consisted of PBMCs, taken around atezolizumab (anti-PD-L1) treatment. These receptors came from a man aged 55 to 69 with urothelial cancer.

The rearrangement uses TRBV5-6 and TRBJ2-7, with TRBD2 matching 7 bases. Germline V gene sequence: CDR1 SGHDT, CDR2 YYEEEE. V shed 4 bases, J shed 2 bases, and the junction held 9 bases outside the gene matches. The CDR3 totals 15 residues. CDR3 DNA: TGTGCCAGCAGCCGACCCAGCGGGATTACCTACGAGCAGTACTTC. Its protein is CASSRPSGITYEQYF.

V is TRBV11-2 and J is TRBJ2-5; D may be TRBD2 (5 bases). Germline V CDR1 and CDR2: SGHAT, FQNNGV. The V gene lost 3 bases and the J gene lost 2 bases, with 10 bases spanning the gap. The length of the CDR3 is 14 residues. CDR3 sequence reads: CASSFGRLQETQYF. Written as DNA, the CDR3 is TGTGCCAGCAGCTTCGGTAGACTACAAGAGACCCAGTACTTC.

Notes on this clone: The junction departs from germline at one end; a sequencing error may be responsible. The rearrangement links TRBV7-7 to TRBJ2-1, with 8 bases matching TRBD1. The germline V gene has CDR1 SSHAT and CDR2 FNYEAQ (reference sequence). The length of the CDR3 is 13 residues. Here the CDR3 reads CASSTGGQGEQFF. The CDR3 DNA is TGTGCTAGCAGTACAGGGGGGCAGGGGGAGCAGTTCTTC.

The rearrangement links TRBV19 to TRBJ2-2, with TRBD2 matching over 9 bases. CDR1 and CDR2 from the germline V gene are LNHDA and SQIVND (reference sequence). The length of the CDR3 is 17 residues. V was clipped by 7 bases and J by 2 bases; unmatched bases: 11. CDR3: CASTKRPSGTNTGELFF. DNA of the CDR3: TGTGCCAGTACCAAAAGGCCTAGCGGGACCAACACCGGGGAGCTGTTTTTT.

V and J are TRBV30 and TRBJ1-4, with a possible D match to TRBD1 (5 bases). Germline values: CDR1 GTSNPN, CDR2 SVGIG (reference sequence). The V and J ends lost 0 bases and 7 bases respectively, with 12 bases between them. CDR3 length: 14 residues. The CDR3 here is CAWSVNQGGEKLFF. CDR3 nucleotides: TGTGCCTGGAGTGTAAACCAGGGTGGTGAAAAACTGTTTTTT.

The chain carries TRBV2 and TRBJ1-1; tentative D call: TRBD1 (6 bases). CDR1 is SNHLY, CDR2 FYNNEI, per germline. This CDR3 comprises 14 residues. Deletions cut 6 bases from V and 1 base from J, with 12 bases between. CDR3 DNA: TGTGCCAGCAGAGCAGGGGTGGGGAACACTGAAGCTTTCTTT. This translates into CASRAGVGNTEAFF.

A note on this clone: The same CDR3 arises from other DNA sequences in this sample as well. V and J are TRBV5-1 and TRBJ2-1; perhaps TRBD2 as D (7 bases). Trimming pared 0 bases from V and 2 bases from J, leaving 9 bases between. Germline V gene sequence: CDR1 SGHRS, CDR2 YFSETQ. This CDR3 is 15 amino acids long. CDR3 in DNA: TGCGCCAGCAGCTTGGGAGGGGGGGCCTACAATGAGCAGTTCTTC. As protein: CASSLGGGAYNEQFF.

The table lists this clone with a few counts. Written as DNA, the CDR3 is TGTGCCAGCAGCCCCGGTGGGGCGGGGGGGAAAGAGACCCAGTACTTC. Translation: CASSPGGAGGKETQYF. The V gene is TRBV4-2, the J gene TRBJ2-5; TRBD2 aligns across 9 bases. With 4 bases clipped from V and 3 bases from J, the junction kept 9 bases outside the gene matches. The germline V gene has CDR1 LGHNA and CDR2 YNFKEQ. This CDR3 has 16 amino acids.

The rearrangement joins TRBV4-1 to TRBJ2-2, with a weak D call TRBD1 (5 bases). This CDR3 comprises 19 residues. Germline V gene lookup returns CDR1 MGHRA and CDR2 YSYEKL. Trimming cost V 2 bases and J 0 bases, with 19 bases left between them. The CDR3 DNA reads TGCGCCAGCAGCCAACCGACCTTTGATAGGGGCGCGAACACCGGGGAGCTGTTTTTT. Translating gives CASSQPTFDRGANTGELFF.

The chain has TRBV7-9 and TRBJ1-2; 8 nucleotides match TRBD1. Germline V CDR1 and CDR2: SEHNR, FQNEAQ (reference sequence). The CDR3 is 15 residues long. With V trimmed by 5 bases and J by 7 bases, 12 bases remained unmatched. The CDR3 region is CASSPGQGNLGGYTF. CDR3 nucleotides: TGTGCCAGCAGCCCCGGACAGGGTAACTTGGGTGGCTACACCTTC.

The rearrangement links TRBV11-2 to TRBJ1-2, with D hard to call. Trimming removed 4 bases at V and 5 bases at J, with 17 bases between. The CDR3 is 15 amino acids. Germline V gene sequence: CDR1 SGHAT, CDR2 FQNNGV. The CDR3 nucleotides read TGTGCCAGCAGCTCCACGAAGGTACCGGGGTATGGCTACACCTTC. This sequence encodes CASSSTKVPGYGYTF.

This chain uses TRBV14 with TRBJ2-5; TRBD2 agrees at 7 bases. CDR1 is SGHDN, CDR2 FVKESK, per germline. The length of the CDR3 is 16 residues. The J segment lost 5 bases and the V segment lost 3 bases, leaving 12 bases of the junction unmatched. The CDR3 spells CASSHPLGGSRETQYF. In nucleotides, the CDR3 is TGTGCCAGCAGCCACCCCCTCGGGGGGTCGAGGGAGACCCAGTACTTC.

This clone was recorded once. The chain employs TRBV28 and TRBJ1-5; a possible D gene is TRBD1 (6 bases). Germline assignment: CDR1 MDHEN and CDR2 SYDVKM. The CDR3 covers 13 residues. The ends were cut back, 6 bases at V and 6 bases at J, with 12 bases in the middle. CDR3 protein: CASSLIRGQPQHF. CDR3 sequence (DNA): TGTGCCAGCAGCCTAATCAGGGGTCAGCCCCAGCATTTT.

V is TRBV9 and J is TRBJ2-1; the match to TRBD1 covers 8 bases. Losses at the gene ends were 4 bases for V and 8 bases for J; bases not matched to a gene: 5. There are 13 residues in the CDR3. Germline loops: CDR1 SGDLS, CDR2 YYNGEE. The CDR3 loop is CASSTDRGDEQFF. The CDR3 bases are TGTGCCAGCAGCACCGACAGGGGCGATGAGCAGTTCTTC.

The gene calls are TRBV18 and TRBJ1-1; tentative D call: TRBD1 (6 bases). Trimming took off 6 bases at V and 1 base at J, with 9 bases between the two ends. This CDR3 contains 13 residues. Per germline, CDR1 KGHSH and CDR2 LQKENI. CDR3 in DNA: TGTGCCAGCTCGTCGGGACAGAACACTGAAGCTTTCTTT. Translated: CASSSGQNTEAFF.

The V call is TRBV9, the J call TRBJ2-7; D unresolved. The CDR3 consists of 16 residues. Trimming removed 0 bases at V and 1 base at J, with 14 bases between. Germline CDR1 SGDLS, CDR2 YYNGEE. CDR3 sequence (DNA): TGTGCCAGCAGCGTAGCTACGAGGAGACCGTCCTACGAGCAGTACTTC. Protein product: CASSVATRRPSYEQYF.